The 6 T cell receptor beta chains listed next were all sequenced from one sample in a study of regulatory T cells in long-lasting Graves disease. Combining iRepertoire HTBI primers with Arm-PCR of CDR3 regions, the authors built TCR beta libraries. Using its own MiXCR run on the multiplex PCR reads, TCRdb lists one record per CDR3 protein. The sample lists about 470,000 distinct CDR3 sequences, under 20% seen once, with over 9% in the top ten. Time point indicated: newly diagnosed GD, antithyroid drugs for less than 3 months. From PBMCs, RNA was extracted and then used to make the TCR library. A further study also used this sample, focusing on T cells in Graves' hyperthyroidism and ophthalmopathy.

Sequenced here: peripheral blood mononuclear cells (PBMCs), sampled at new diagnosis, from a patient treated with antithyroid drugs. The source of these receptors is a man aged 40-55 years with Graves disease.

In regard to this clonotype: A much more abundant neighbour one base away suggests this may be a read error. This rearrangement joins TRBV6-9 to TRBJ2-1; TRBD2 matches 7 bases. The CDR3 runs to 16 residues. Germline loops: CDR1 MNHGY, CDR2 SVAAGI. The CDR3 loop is CASGYFEAGLNNEQFF. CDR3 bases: TGTGCCAGCGGTTACTTCGAAGCGGGACTCAACAATGAGCAGTTCTTC.

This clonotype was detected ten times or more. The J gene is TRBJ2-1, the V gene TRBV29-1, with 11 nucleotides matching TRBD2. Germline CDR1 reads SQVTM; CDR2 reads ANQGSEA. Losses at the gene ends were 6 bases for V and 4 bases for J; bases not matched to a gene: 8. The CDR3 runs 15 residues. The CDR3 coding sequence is TGCAGCGTCCAAGGGCTAGCGGGAGGATACAATGAGCAGTTCTTC. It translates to CSVQGLAGGYNEQFF.

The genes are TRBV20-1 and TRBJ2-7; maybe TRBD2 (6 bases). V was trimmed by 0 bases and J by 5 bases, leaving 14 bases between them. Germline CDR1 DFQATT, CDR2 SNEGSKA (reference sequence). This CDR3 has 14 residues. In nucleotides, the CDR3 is TGCAGTGCTAGAGATGTTGGGACTCCACACGAGCAGTACTTC. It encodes CSARDVGTPHEQYF.

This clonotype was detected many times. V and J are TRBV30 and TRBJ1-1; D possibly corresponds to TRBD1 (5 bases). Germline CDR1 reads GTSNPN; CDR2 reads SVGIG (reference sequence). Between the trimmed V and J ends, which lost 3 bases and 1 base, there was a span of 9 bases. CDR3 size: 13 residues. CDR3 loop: CAWSGTSNTEAFF. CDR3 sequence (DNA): TGTGCCTGGAGCGGGACGTCGAACACTGAAGCTTTCTTT.

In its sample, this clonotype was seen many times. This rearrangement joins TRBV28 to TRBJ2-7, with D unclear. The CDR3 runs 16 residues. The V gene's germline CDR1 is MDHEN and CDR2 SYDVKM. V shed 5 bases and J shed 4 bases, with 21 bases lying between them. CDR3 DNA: TGTGCCAGCAGTCCTGCTTTCGACAAGACCAGTTACGAGCAGTACTTC. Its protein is CASSPAFDKTSYEQYF.

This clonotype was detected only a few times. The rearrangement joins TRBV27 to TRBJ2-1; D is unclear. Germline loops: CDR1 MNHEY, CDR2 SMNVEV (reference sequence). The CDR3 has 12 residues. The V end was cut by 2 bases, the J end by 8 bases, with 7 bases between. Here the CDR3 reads CASSLNLHEQFF. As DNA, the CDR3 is TGTGCCAGCAGTTTAAACCTCCATGAGCAGTTCTTC.